These 22 T cell receptor beta chains were sequenced from one sample in a study of blood T cell repertoires in COVID-19 (dated by TCRdb to between 2020 and 2021). The library was made by the immunoSEQ multiplex PCR assay. TCRdb took over this immuneACCESS table, retaining in-frame rearrangements with V and J assigned. Such tables are incomplete; in checked studies, under half of the missing clones stem from an unresolved V gene, and the remainder is unexplained. The sample records hundreds of thousands of clones, 89% of which are singletons. In total, the top ten clones hold approximately 0.9% of the sample. Source material: peripheral blood. These receptors originate from a man aged 18 to 30 with COVID-19, enrolled during active disease.

V is TRBV19 and J is TRBJ2-3; tentative D call: TRBD1 (6 bases). Germline loops: CDR1 LNHDA, CDR2 SQIVND (reference sequence). Deletions cut 5 bases from V and 6 bases from J, with 18 bases between. There are 15 residues in the CDR3. CDR3: CASSGRGSPPDTQYF. CDR3 coding DNA: TGTGCCAGTAGTGGCAGGGGCTCGCCGCCGGATACGCAGTATTTT.

The J gene is TRBJ2-1, the V gene TRBV9; the D is unclear. V was pared by 2 bases and J by 8 bases, with 8 bases between. The CDR3 consists of 12 residues. Germline CDR1 SGDLS, CDR2 YYNGEE. CDR3 nucleotides: TGTGCCAGCAGCGTGAAAGACTATGAGCAGTTCTTC. It translates to CASSVKDYEQFF.

This sequence joins TRBV7-2 and TRBJ2-7; the D is unclear. Germline CDR1 and CDR2: SGHTA and FQGNSA. Trimming removed 0 bases at V and 0 bases at J, with 6 bases between. This CDR3 region has 14 residues. For the CDR3, the DNA is TGTGCCAGCAGCTTAGCCCGGAGCTCCTACGAGCAGTACTTC. Translated, it gives CASSLARSSYEQYF.

This chain uses TRBV7-9 with TRBJ1-3; TRBD1 might be the D (5 bases). V lost 2 bases, J lost 2 bases, and 13 bases lay in between. Per germline, CDR1 SEHNR and CDR2 FQNEAQ (reference sequence). The CDR3 runs 16 residues. The CDR3 DNA is TGTGCCAGCAGCTTAAGTTTTCGGGGGGCTGGAAACACCATATATTTT. As protein: CASSLSFRGAGNTIYF.

Concerning this clone itself: The identical CDR3 is also encoded by other nucleotide sequences in the sample. The chain employs TRBV18 and TRBJ1-1; perhaps TRBD1 as D (5 bases). The V end was cut by 2 bases, the J end by 1 base, with 8 bases between. The CDR3 consists of 14 residues. Looked up from germline, CDR1 is KGHSH and CDR2 is LQKENI. The DNA for the CDR3 is TGTGCCAGCTCACCAGGGGGAGGGAACACTGAAGCTTTCTTT. Protein: CASSPGGGNTEAFF.

This chain joins TRBV24-1 and TRBJ2-5; D unclear. The CDR3 loop spans 13 amino acids. Germline loops: CDR1 KGHDR, CDR2 SFDVKD. Deletions cut 4 bases from V and 7 bases from J, with 12 bases between. The chain's CDR3 is CATSDPVSGTQYF. DNA for the CDR3: TGTGCCACCAGTGACCCCGTCTCAGGGACCCAGTACTTC.

The CDR3 DNA follows: TGTGCCAGCATCCGGATAGCGGGAGCGGGCGAGCAGTTCTTC. Amino acid sequence: CASIRIAGAGEQFF. The chain has TRBV27 and TRBJ2-1; 9 bases map to TRBD2. The length of the CDR3 is 14 residues. Trimming removed 7 bases from V and 10 bases from J; junction bases left unmatched: 11. Germline lookup yields CDR1 MNHEY and CDR2 SMNVEV (reference sequence).

In its sample, this clone was seen once. The chain has TRBV2 and TRBJ2-7, with 8 nucleotides matching TRBD2. CDR1 is SNHLY, CDR2 FYNNEI, per germline. CDR3 length: 15 residues. V was clipped by 6 bases and J by 4 bases; unmatched bases: 11. The CDR3 loop reads CASSVRAGARYEQYF. CDR3 bases: TGTGCCAGCAGCGTTAGAGCGGGGGCCCGATACGAGCAGTACTTC.

The V call is TRBV5-3, the J call TRBJ2-3; no firm D call. TRBV5-3 is labeled an ORF, and its function is uncertain. The CDR3 loop spans 16 amino acids. Trimming shortened V by 4 bases and J by 0 bases, and 15 bases separated the two germline ends. The CDR3 region is CARSLGPTSSTDTQYF. CDR3 bases: TGTGCCAGAAGCCTTGGGCCTACATCTAGCACAGATACGCAGTATTTT.

This chain uses TRBV7-6 with TRBJ2-2; 10 positions match TRBD1. V lost 5 bases and J lost 6; bases outside the gene matches: 9. Per germline, CDR1 SGHVS and CDR2 FNYEAQ. The CDR3 is made up of 16 amino acids. Written as DNA, the CDR3 is TGTGCCAGCAGCCGACGACAGGGGGCTTCCGCCGGGGAGCTGTTTTTT. Protein product: CASSRRQGASAGELFF.

J is TRBJ2-1 and V is TRBV6-4; D not certain. The V gene lost 11 bases and the J gene lost 6 bases, with 5 bases spanning the gap. Germline loops: CDR1 MRHNA, CDR2 SNTAGT. This CDR3 contains 9 residues. The CDR3 sequence is CAPSNEQFF. The DNA of the CDR3 is TGTGCCCCTTCCAATGAGCAGTTCTTC.

This chain links TRBV7-8 with TRBJ1-2; tentatively, D is TRBD1 (6 bases). The CDR3 runs 19 residues. Germline-derived CDR1 and CDR2 are SGHVS and FQNEAQ. V gave up 3 bases and J gave up 6 bases, with 29 bases separating them. The CDR3 here is CASSFVSTKTTGFRNGYTF. CDR3 nucleotide sequence: TGTGCCAGCAGCTTTGTTTCGACGAAAACAACAGGGTTTCGGAATGGCTACACCTTC.

The CDR3 loop reads CASSLLSGTLATNEKLFF. Here the CDR3 DNA reads TGTGCCAGCAGCTTATTGAGTGGGACACTTGCAACTAATGAAAAACTGTTTTTT. The V call is TRBV7-9, the J call TRBJ1-4; D perhaps matches TRBD1 (6 bases). The germline V and J ends were trimmed by 2 bases and 0 bases, with 16 bases remaining between them. Germline V gene sequence: CDR1 SEHNR, CDR2 FQNEAQ (reference sequence). The CDR3 has 18 residues.

The chain employs TRBV3-1 (or the pseudogene TRBV3-2) and TRBJ1-1; 7 bases match TRBD1. There are 14 residues in the CDR3. The germline V gene encodes CDR1 LGHDT and CDR2 YNNKEL (reference sequence). The V segment lost 6 bases and the J segment 10 bases; nucleotides outside the gene matches: 14. DNA for the CDR3: TGTGCCAGCAGGGAAAACAGGGGACCGTATCGAGCTTTCTTT. It translates to CASRENRGPYRAFF.

J is TRBJ2-1 and V is TRBV5-1, with 9 bases aligning to TRBD2. In germline, CDR1 is SGHRS, CDR2 YFSETQ. The CDR3 totals 14 residues. The V segment lost 7 bases and the J segment 1 base; nucleotides outside the gene matches: 3. Here the CDR3 DNA reads TGCGCCAGCGGGACTAGCTTTTCCTACAATGAGCAGTTCTTC. It yields the protein CASGTSFSYNEQFF. The full variable domain, with the rest looked up from reference TRBV5-1 and TRBJ2-1, is KAGVTQTPRYLIKTRGQQVTLSCSPISGHRSVSWYQQTPGQGLQFLFEYFSETQRNKGNFPGRFSGRQFSNSRSEMNVSTLELGDSALYLCASGTSFSYNEQFFGPGTRLTVL.

J is TRBJ2-5 and V is TRBV2, with 9 bases that match TRBD2. CDR1 is SNHLY and CDR2 is FYNNEI in the germline V gene. The V and J ends lost 3 bases and 3 bases, in that order; junction bases with no gene match: 8. The CDR3 is 16 residues long. CDR3 sequence reads: CASSDGRLADKETQYF. CDR3 nucleotides: TGTGCCAGCAGTGATGGGAGACTAGCGGATAAAGAGACCCAGTACTTC.

The gene calls are TRBV7-9 and TRBJ1-5, with no clear D. Germline CDR1 and CDR2: SEHNR and FQNEAQ (reference sequence). The CDR3 contains 12 residues. The V end lost 5 bases, the J end lost 6 bases, and 8 bases lay between the germline ends. Here the CDR3 reads CASSQGGQPQHF. Here the CDR3 DNA reads TGTGCCAGCAGCCAAGGAGGTCAGCCCCAGCATTTT.

This clone was found once. The rearrangement uses TRBV9 and TRBJ2-3; 10 bases align to TRBD2. CDR1 is SGDLS, CDR2 YYNGEE, per germline. CDR3 length: 15 residues. Germline trimming cut 3 bases from V and 5 bases from J; bases unmatched to any gene: 6. CDR3 DNA: TGTGCCAGCAGCGAGAGCGGGAGGGCCATAGATACGCAGTATTTT. It yields the protein CASSESGRAIDTQYF.

This sequence joins TRBV3-1 (or the pseudogene TRBV3-2) and TRBJ1-4; D possibly corresponds to TRBD1 (5 bases). The CDR3 consists of 13 residues. V lost 6 bases and J lost 3, with 8 bases in between. Germline CDR1 LGHDT, CDR2 YNNKEL (reference sequence). The CDR3 protein is CASSRTSNEKLFF. In DNA form, the CDR3 reads TGTGCCAGCAGTCGGACATCTAATGAAAAACTGTTTTTT.

The chain employs TRBV15 and TRBJ2-5; D possibly corresponds to TRBD1 (6 bases). Germline V gives CDR1 LNHNV, CDR2 YYDKDF (reference sequence). V dropped 2 bases and J dropped 5 bases, with 12 bases sitting between them. The CDR3 length is 14 residues. In DNA, the CDR3 is TGTGCCACCAGCAGACAGGGGCCGTCCGAGACCCAGTACTTC. Protein: CATSRQGPSETQYF.

This chain joins TRBV21-1 and TRBJ1-6; the D segment call TRBD1 is taken from the table without a DNA check. TRBV21-1 has pseudogene status. The CDR3 has 14 residues. The chain's CDR3 is CASKGDTNNSPLHF. CDR3 DNA: TGTGCCAGCAAAGGGGACACCAATAATTCACCCCTCCACTTT.

V usage is TRBV10-3 and J usage is TRBJ2-2, with 9 nucleotides matching TRBD2. The germline gives CDR1 ENHRY, CDR2 SYGVKD. Unmatched junction bases numbered 9, after V lost 0 bases and J lost 7 bases. The CDR3 length is 17 residues. CDR3 amino acids: CAISESALSGGIGELFF. CDR3 nucleotides: TGTGCCATCAGTGAGTCGGCTCTCAGCGGGGGGATCGGGGAGCTGTTTTTT.